This record covers a single T cell receptor beta chain. This sample is drawn from a study of blood T cell repertoires in COVID-19. Study details: Sites in the United States, Italy and Spain provided acute and convalescent COVID-19 samples. The analysed material was cDNA or gDNA that came from T cells, B-cell-depleted T cells, or PBMCs.

The V gene's germline CDR1 is MNHEY and CDR2 SMNVEV (reference sequence). CDR3 size: 15 residues. The J segment lost 6 bases and the V segment lost 1 base, leaving 5 bases of the junction unmatched. The authors' processing: Amplification from reference gene primers served as the basis for estimated nucleated cell counts. Assay used: immunoSEQ multiplex PCR; TCRdb lists only in-frame clones, some missing. The V and J calls and clone size are taken from that table; D and trimming were inferred from the DNA. Of roughly 160,000 clones listed, 65% to 90% are singletons. This rearrangement joins TRBV27 to TRBJ1-4; 7 bases are a match to TRBD1. Sequenced: peripheral blood. The receptor was isolated from a man aged 60-69 years with acute or convalescent COVID-19. This CDR3 is CASSLFPGGYEKLFF. The CDR3 DNA follows: TGTGCCAGCAGTTTATTTCCAGGGGGGTATGAAAAACTGTTTTTT.